These 9 T cell receptor beta chains share one sample of origin, sequenced in a study of CD4 T cell repertoires in COVID-19 (dated by TCRdb to about 2021). The library relied on the immunoSEQ multiplex PCR assay. This immuneACCESS table, as held by TCRdb, lists in-frame sequences with V and J called but not all clones. Of the missing ones, under half trace to an unresolved V gene in checked studies; the others have no known cause. Recorded for this sample are 60,000 to 90,000 clones; about four fifths of them occurred a single time. The ten largest clones add up to about 0.61% of the sample. The time point label corresponds to: sample from a COVID-19-recovered individual after infection. Sequenced material: CD4+ T cells from peripheral blood, taken after recovery from COVID-19. The receptors originated from a human donor who had COVID-19.

V is TRBV10-3 and J is TRBJ2-3, with 11 bases fitting TRBD2. CDR1 ENHRY and CDR2 SYGVKD come from the germline V gene. V shed 0 bases and J 6 bases; nucleotides not matched to a gene: 5. The CDR3 sequence is 16 residues long. The CDR3 nucleotides are TGTGCCATCAGTGAGTCCCTAGCGGGAGGTATTGATACGCAGTATTTT. It specifies CAISESLAGGIDTQYF.

CDR3: CASSPEGTAKNIQYF. In nucleotides, the CDR3 is TGTGCCAGCTCACCGGAAGGGACAGCCAAAAACATTCAGTACTTC. This chain links TRBV18 with TRBJ2-4; the D gene could be TRBD1 or TRBD2 (5 bases each). CDR1 KGHSH and CDR2 LQKENI come from the germline V gene. With 3 bases removed from V and 0 bases from J, the gap between germline ends came to 9 bases. The CDR3 spans 15 residues.

The chain uses TRBV29-1 and TRBJ2-3; 8 nucleotides align to TRBD2. Germline V CDR1 and CDR2: SQVTM, ANQGSEA. This CDR3 is 15 amino acids long. V trimming: 7 bases; J trimming: 3 bases; junction bases outside the gene matches: 12. The CDR3 reads CSGLSGSGGTDTQYF. For the CDR3, the DNA is TGCAGCGGATTGAGCGGGAGCGGTGGGACAGATACGCAGTATTTT.

This clone showed up just once. The CDR3 DNA is TGTGCCAGCAGGGCGTCGGAAGGGGGCCGGGGTTGGTATGGCTACACCTTC. This codes for CASRASEGGRGWYGYTF. The V and J genes are TRBV9 and TRBJ1-2, with TRBD1 matching 7 bases. V was pared by 5 bases and J by 5 bases, with 18 bases of the junction left unmatched. The CDR3 is 17 residues long. The germline V gene has CDR1 SGDLS and CDR2 YYNGEE.

A few counts support this clone. This sequence joins TRBV27 and TRBJ1-1, with TRBD1 identical over 8 bases. CDR3 length: 13 amino acids. Germline V gene lookup returns CDR1 MNHEY and CDR2 SMNVEV (reference sequence). The ends lost 6 bases at V and 6 bases at J; junction bases unmatched: 6. The CDR3 DNA follows: TGTGCCAGCAGCTTCGACAGGGGCCCTGAAGCTTTCTTT. This sequence encodes CASSFDRGPEAFF.

The V gene is TRBV18, the J gene TRBJ1-4; no reliable D call. Trimming cost V 2 bases and J 1 base, with 5 bases left between them. The CDR3 loop spans 14 amino acids. Germline CDR1 KGHSH, CDR2 LQKENI. The CDR3 DNA sequence: TGTGCCAGCTCACCAACGGGAACTAATGAAAAACTGTTTTTT. It yields the protein CASSPTGTNEKLFF. Looking up the rest from reference TRBV18 and TRBJ1-4 gives the full variable domain: NAGVMQNPRHLVRRRGQEARLRCSPMKGHSHVYWYRQLPEEGLKFMVYLQKENIIDESGMPKERFSAEFPKEGPSILRIQQVVRGDSAAYFCASSPTGTNEKLFFGSGTQLSVL.

V usage is TRBV7-9 and J usage is TRBJ2-3; D perhaps matches TRBD1 (5 bases). Germline CDR1 and CDR2: SEHNR and FQNEAQ (reference sequence). The CDR3 spans 15 residues. V gave up 8 bases and J gave up 3 bases, with 18 bases separating them. CDR3 sequence reads: CASGAYRLPTDTQYF. CDR3 nucleotides: TGTGCCAGCGGCGCCTACAGGCTCCCTACAGATACGCAGTATTTT.

The V gene is TRBV3-1 (or the pseudogene TRBV3-2), the J gene TRBJ2-2; 7 bases map to TRBD1. J lost 1 base, V lost 4 bases, and 6 bases had no gene match. Germline CDR1 and CDR2: LGHDT and YNNKEL (reference sequence). This CDR3 contains 16 residues. CDR3 residues: CASSPDRPLNTGELFF. The DNA for the CDR3 is TGTGCCAGCAGCCCGGACAGGCCGCTGAACACCGGGGAGCTGTTTTTT.

This sequence joins TRBV7-8 and TRBJ1-6; possibly TRBD1 for D (6 bases). Germline V CDR1 and CDR2: SGHVS, FQNEAQ. V lost 8 bases to trimming and J lost 4 bases, with 15 bases between them. The CDR3 has 15 amino acids. The CDR3 DNA sequence: TGTGCCAGCGGGAACAGGGAGCGGTATAATTCACCCCTCCACTTT. Translated, it gives CASGNRERYNSPLHF.